The 14 T cell receptor beta chains below were found in one sample sequenced in a study of T-cell reconstitution after alpha-beta-depleted transplantation in children. During its preparation, the TCRbeta library received unique molecular identifiers. TCRdb re-called the PCR reads with MiXCR, one entry per CDR3 protein. This sample has just over 200,000 distinct CDR3 sequences, with under 8.5% found just once. The input for sequencing was PBMCs, mostly from graft donor cells, taken 360 days after TCRalphabeta/CD19-depleted stem cell transplant. Receptors were obtained from a male patient between 2 and 15 years old who had a stem cell transplant for acute myeloid leukemia, so the T cells may come from the graft donor.

V usage is TRBV5-1 and J usage is TRBJ2-3, with 10 nucleotides matching TRBD2. J gave up 6 bases and V 0 bases, and 7 bases lay outside the gene matches. The CDR3 totals 16 residues. Germline V gene lookup returns CDR1 SGHRS and CDR2 YFSETQ. The CDR3 DNA reads TGCGCCAGCAGCTTGGCCCCTAGCGGGAGACGGGATACGCAGTATTTT. It yields the protein CASSLAPSGRRDTQYF.

This clonotype has just a few counts. The chain links TRBV29-1 to TRBJ2-7, with 14 nucleotides matching TRBD2. Germline V lookup: CDR1 SQVTM, CDR2 ANQGSEA. J gave up 3 bases and V 6 bases, and 10 bases lay outside the gene matches. There are 16 residues in the CDR3. In DNA, the CDR3 is TGCAGCGTCGACCTGGGACTAGCGGGAGTAGACTACGAGCAGTACTTC. Translation: CSVDLGLAGVDYEQYF.

The gene calls are TRBV7-8 and TRBJ2-1, with 10 bases identical to TRBD2. V shed 2 bases and J 5 bases; nucleotides not matched to a gene: 3. Germline loops: CDR1 SGHVS, CDR2 FQNEAQ. The CDR3 sequence is 15 residues long. As DNA, the CDR3 is TGTGCCAGCAGCTTATGGCTAGCGGGAGACAATGAGCAGTTCTTC. Encoded protein: CASSLWLAGDNEQFF.

In this sample, this clonotype turned up a few times. The J gene is TRBJ2-1, the V gene TRBV29-1; D may be TRBD2 (6 bases). The CDR3 totals 12 residues. V lost 3 bases and J lost 8, with 11 bases in between. The germline CDR1 and CDR2 sequences are SQVTM and ANQGSEA. The CDR3 bases are TGCAGCGTTGAGCGGGGTTTCGATGAGCAGTTCTTC. Translating gives CSVERGFDEQFF.

The rearrangement links TRBV29-1 to TRBJ2-1, with 9 bases aligning to TRBD1. CDR1 and CDR2 from the germline V gene are SQVTM and ANQGSEA. The length of the CDR3 is 14 residues. J was trimmed by 4 bases and V by 3 bases; bases with no gene match: 4. CDR3 amino acids: CSVEIGTGYNEQFF. CDR3 nucleotides: TGCAGCGTTGAGATCGGGACAGGGTACAATGAGCAGTTCTTC.

This clonotype was seen only once. V gene TRBV28 combines with J gene TRBJ2-5; D remains unclear. Trimming took off 10 bases at V and 5 bases at J, with 17 bases between the two ends. Germline V CDR1 and CDR2: MDHEN, SYDVKM. This CDR3 has 13 amino acids. For the CDR3, the DNA is TGTGCCACCTCGGAAGTATCCCGCGAGACCCAGTACTTC. It codes for CATSEVSRETQYF.

The chain employs TRBV3-1 and TRBJ1-5, with D unclear. The CDR3 length is 13 residues. Germline V gene lookup returns CDR1 LGHDT and CDR2 YNNKEL (reference sequence). V lost 4 bases to trimming and J lost 5 bases, with 9 bases between them. CDR3 in amino acids: CASSPERDQPQHF. In DNA form, the CDR3 reads TGTGCCAGCAGCCCCGAGAGGGATCAGCCCCAGCATTTT.

This clonotype appeared once. The V gene is TRBV12-3 or TRBV12-4, the J gene TRBJ2-5, with 7 positions matching TRBD2. The CDR3 sequence is 16 residues long. With 3 bases clipped from V and 3 bases from J, the junction kept 10 bases outside the gene matches. The CDR3 coding sequence is TGTGCCAGCAGTTTCGAGGCTCTAGCGGCCAAAGAGACCCAGTACTTC. Translated, it gives CASSFEALAAKETQYF.

There are many counts of this clonotype. The V and J genes are TRBV20-1 and TRBJ1-1; D possibly corresponds to TRBD1 (5 bases). The CDR3 consists of 16 residues. The germline gives CDR1 DFQATT, CDR2 SNEGSKA (reference sequence). V lost 2 bases, J lost 1 base, and 17 bases lay in between. The DNA for the CDR3 is TGCAGTGCTAGACCCCCCGAAGGGACGCAGAACACTGAAGCTTTCTTT. Amino acids: CSARPPEGTQNTEAFF.

This clonotype was counted many times. This chain links TRBV6-6 with TRBJ2-7, with TRBD1 matching 7 bases. Trimming at V came to 5 bases and at J to 7 bases, leaving 5 bases not matched to a gene. The V gene's germline CDR1 is MNHNY and CDR2 SVGAGI (reference sequence). This CDR3 is built from 12 residues. The CDR3 DNA reads as TGTGCCAGCAGTGGGACAGTCGGGGAGCAGTACTTC. Its translation: CASSGTVGEQYF.

This clonotype was seen more than once but under ten times. The chain employs TRBV2 and TRBJ1-2, with D hard to call. The CDR3 loop spans 14 amino acids. Germline-derived CDR1 and CDR2 are SNHLY and FYNNEI. Trimming took 4 bases from V and 6 from J, leaving 15 bases between them. CDR3 coding DNA: TGTGCCAGCAGTGGACAAGATAAATTGAATGGCTACACCTTC. This encodes CASSGQDKLNGYTF.

A few counts support this clonotype. A junction end diverges from the germline sequence, so it may reflect a read error. J is TRBJ2-7 and V is TRBV5-1; D is undetermined. This CDR3 comprises 14 residues. Germline V gene lookup returns CDR1 SGHRS and CDR2 YFSETQ. The CDR3, as DNA: TGCGCCAGCAGTTTGGGCGACCTTATCTACGAGCAGTACTTC. Its protein is CASSLGDLIYEQYF.

There are many counts of this clonotype. The chain links TRBV4-2 to TRBJ2-7; D might be TRBD1 (5 bases). The CDR3 contains 15 residues. With 0 bases removed from V and 3 bases from J, the gap between germline ends came to 12 bases. Germline CDR1 LGHNA, CDR2 YNFKEQ. CDR3: CASSQEVGAVYEQYV. Written as DNA, the CDR3 is TGTGCCAGCAGCCAAGAAGTAGGGGCCGTCTACGAGCAGTACGTC.

This rearrangement joins TRBV5-1 to TRBJ2-7; the match to TRBD2 covers 9 bases. This CDR3 comprises 17 residues. Trimming cost V 0 bases and J 3 bases; bases outside gene matches: 10. Germline lookup yields CDR1 SGHRS and CDR2 YFSETQ. Here the CDR3 DNA reads TGCGCCAGCAGCTTGGCGACTAGCGGAAACCGCTTCTACGAGCAGTACTTC. Its translation is CASSLATSGNRFYEQYF.